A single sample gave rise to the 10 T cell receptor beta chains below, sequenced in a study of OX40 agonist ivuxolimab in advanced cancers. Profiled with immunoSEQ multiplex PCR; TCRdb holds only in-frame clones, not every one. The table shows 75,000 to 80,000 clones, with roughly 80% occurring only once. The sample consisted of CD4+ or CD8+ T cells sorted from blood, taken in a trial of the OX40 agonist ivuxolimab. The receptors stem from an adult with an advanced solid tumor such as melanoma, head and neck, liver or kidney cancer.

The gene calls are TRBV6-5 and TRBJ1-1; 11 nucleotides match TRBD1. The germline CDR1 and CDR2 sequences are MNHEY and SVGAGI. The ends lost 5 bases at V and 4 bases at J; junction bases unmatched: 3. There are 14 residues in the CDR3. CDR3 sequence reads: CASSRDRGITEAFF. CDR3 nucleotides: TGTGCCAGCAGTCGGGACAGGGGGATCACTGAAGCTTTCTTT.

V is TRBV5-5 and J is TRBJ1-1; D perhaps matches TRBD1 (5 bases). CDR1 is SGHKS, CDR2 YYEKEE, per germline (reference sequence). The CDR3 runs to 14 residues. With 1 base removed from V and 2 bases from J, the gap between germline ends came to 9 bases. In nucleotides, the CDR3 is TGTGCCAGCAGCTTGATTGGGGGAAACACTGAAGCTTTCTTT. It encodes CASSLIGGNTEAFF. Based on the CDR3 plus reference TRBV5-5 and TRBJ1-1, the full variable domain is DAGVTQSPTHLIKTRGQQVTLRCSPISGHKSVSWYQQVLGQGPQFIFQYYEKEERGRGNFPDRFSARQFPNYSSELNVNALLLGDSALYLCASSLIGGNTEAFFGQGTRLTVV.

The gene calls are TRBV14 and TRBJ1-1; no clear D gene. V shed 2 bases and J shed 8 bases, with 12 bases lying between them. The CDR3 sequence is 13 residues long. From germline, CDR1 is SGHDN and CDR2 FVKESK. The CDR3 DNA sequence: TGTGCCAGCAGCCAATACGTGACCGACGAAGCTTTCTTT. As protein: CASSQYVTDEAFF. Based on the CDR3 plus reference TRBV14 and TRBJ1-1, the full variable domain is EAGVTQFPSHSVIEKGQTVTLRCDPISGHDNLYWYRRVMGKEIKFLLHFVKESKQDESGMPNNRFLAERTGGTYSTLKVQPAELEDSGVYFCASSQYVTDEAFFGQGTRLTVV.

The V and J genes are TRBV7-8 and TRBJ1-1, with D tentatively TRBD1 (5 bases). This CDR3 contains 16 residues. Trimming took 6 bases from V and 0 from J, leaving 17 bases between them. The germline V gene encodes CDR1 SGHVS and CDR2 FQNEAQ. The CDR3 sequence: CASSLNWLGLNTEAFF. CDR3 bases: TGTGCCAGCAGTCTAAATTGGCTGGGGCTGAACACTGAAGCTTTCTTT.

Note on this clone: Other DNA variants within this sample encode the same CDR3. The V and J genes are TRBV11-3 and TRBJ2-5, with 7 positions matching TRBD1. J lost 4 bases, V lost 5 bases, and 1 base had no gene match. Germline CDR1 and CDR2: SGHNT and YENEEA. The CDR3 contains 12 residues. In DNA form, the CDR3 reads TGTGCCAGCAGCCGACAGGGAGAGACCCAGTACTTC. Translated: CASSRQGETQYF.

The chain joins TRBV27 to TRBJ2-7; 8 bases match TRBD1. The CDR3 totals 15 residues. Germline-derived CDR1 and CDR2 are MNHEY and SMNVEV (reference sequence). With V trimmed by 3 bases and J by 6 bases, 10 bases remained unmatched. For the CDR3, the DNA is TGTGCCAGCAGTTTTCGCCGGACAGGGATCCGCGAGCAGTACTTC. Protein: CASSFRRTGIREQYF.

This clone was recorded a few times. The CDR3 DNA is TGTGCCAGCAGGTTTTCTGCGTTTGAGAGGGGGTTTTCCTACAATGAGCAGTTCTTC. Translating it yields CASRFSAFERGFSYNEQFF. The V call is TRBV27, the J call TRBJ2-1, with a possible D match to TRBD1 (6 bases). The CDR3 sequence is 19 residues long. V lost 6 bases to trimming and J lost 1 base, with 25 bases between them. The germline V gene encodes CDR1 MNHEY and CDR2 SMNVEV (reference sequence).

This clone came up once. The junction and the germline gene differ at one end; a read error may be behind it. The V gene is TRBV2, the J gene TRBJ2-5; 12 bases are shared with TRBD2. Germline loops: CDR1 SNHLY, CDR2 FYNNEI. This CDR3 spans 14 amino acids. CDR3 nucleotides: TGTGCCGGCAGGGCCCCGGGACTAGCGGGGACCCAGTACTTC. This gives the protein CAGRAPGLAGTQYF.

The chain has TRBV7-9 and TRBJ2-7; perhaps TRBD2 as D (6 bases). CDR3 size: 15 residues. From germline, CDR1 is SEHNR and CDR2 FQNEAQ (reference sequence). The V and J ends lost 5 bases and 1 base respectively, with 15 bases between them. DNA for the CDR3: TGTGCCAGCAGCCTCAGCGGGTCGGGATCCTACGAGCAGTACTTC. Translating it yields CASSLSGSGSYEQYF.

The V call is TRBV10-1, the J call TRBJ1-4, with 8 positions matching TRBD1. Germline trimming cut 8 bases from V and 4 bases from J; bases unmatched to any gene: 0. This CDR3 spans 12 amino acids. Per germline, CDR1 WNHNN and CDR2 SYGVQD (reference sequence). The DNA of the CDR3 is TGCGCCAGCGGACAGGGTAATGAAAAACTGTTTTTT. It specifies CASGQGNEKLFF.